The 23 T cell receptor beta chains listed next were all sequenced from one sample in a study of T cells in localized non-small cell lung cancer. Clones were sequenced by immunoSEQ multiplex PCR, and TCRdb holds only the in-frame ones, with some missing. The repertoire has tens of thousands of clones, about nine tenths of them found once; the top ten carry nearly 2%. The starting material was peripheral blood, obtained before any cancer treatment. The receptor set was obtained from a woman between 35 and 75 years old with stage I lung adenocarcinoma.

The chain is built from TRBV7-2 and TRBJ2-3; 10 bases are a match to TRBD2. This CDR3 has 17 amino acids. J lost 1 base, V lost 2 bases, and 6 bases had no gene match. Germline V CDR1 and CDR2: SGHTA, FQGNSA. This CDR3 reads CASSLFPGLAGTDTQYF. As DNA, the CDR3 is TGTGCCAGCAGCTTATTTCCAGGACTAGCGGGCACAGATACGCAGTATTTT.

The chain joins TRBV7-9 to TRBJ1-2; D is unclear. This CDR3 is built from 14 residues. Trimming took off 5 bases at V and 6 bases at J, with 16 bases between the two ends. The germline V gene has CDR1 SEHNR and CDR2 FQNEAQ (reference sequence). The DNA for the CDR3 is TGTGCCAGCAGCCCCTTACGGACGGTTGATGGCTACACCTTC. The encoded protein is CASSPLRTVDGYTF.

Here the CDR3 reads CASSFARGPGDTQYF. In nucleotides, the CDR3 is TGTGCCAGCAGTTTTGCGCGGGGGCCGGGAGATACGCAGTATTTT. The gene calls are TRBV6-5 and TRBJ2-3; D is perhaps TRBD2 (7 bases). In germline, CDR1 is MNHEY, CDR2 SVGAGI. V lost 4 bases, J lost 5 bases, and 16 bases lay in between. The length of the CDR3 is 15 residues.

This clone came up once. The V call is TRBV19, the J call TRBJ2-7; TRBD1 agrees at 9 bases. In germline, CDR1 is LNHDA, CDR2 SQIVND (reference sequence). CDR3 length: 15 amino acids. V was clipped by 3 bases and J by 5 bases; unmatched bases: 8. CDR3 in amino acids: CASSMGGQGVDEQYF. In DNA form, the CDR3 reads TGTGCCAGTAGTATGGGGGGACAGGGAGTGGACGAGCAGTACTTC.

The CDR3, as DNA: TGTGCCAGCAGCTCGGGACACGGACTGGGCTACACCTTC. Its translation: CASSSGHGLGYTF. This sequence joins TRBV11-1 and TRBJ1-2; a possible D gene is TRBD1 (6 bases). In germline, CDR1 is SGHAT, CDR2 FQDESV (reference sequence). The CDR3 consists of 13 residues. Trimming removed 4 bases from V and 8 bases from J, with 14 bases in between.

The J gene is TRBJ2-7, the V gene TRBV7-6; the D gene is possibly TRBD1 (5 bases). This CDR3 contains 13 residues. Germline CDR1 and CDR2: SGHVS and FNYEAQ. V lost 0 bases to trimming and J lost 6 bases, with 9 bases between them. This CDR3 is CASSLAGEGEQYF. The CDR3 coding sequence is TGTGCCAGCAGCTTAGCAGGGGAAGGCGAGCAGTACTTC.

The chain uses TRBV5-1 and TRBJ2-3; no clear D gene. Germline V gives CDR1 SGHRS, CDR2 YFSETQ. The CDR3 is 15 residues long. The ends were cut back, 4 bases at V and 0 bases at J, with 12 bases in the middle. The CDR3 region is CASSPSLPSTDTQYF. CDR3 DNA sequence: TGCGCCAGCAGCCCCAGTCTACCTAGCACAGATACGCAGTATTTT.

V gene TRBV19 combines with J gene TRBJ1-2; unclear D gene. The CDR3 runs 14 residues. Trimming cost V 6 bases and J 0 bases, with 11 bases left between them. Germline V gives CDR1 LNHDA, CDR2 SQIVND (reference sequence). CDR3 protein: CASRKERTNYGYTF. CDR3 DNA: TGTGCCAGTAGGAAGGAGCGGACTAACTATGGCTACACCTTC.

This clone showed up just a few times. The chain is built from TRBV28 and TRBJ2-7; weak D call: TRBD1 (6 bases). The CDR3 runs 13 residues. Germline V CDR1 and CDR2: MDHEN, SYDVKM. V was pared by 6 bases and J by 4 bases, with 13 bases between. The CDR3 nucleotides are TGTGCCAGCAGCCAAAGGCAGGGGTACGAGCAGTACTTC. Translated, it gives CASSQRQGYEQYF.

The J gene is TRBJ2-1, the V gene TRBV7-9, with 8 bases aligning to TRBD1. There are 14 residues in the CDR3. The J segment lost 10 bases and the V segment lost 6 bases, leaving 11 bases of the junction unmatched. Per the germline V gene, CDR1 is SEHNR and CDR2 is FQNEAQ (reference sequence). CDR3 region: CASRAQGAKGEQFF. As DNA, the CDR3 is TGTGCCAGCAGAGCTCAGGGGGCTAAAGGAGAGCAGTTCTTC.

This clone was counted a few times. Written as DNA, the CDR3 is TGTGCCAGCAGCCCAGGGGGGGGGAATAACTATGGCTACACCTTC. This encodes CASSPGGGNNYGYTF. V and J are TRBV7-2 and TRBJ1-2; 7 bases fit TRBD1. The germline V gene encodes CDR1 SGHTA and CDR2 FQGNSA. The ends lost 5 bases at V and 1 base at J; junction bases unmatched: 7. The CDR3 has 15 amino acids.

The V gene is TRBV7-2, the J gene TRBJ2-3; possibly TRBD2 for D (7 bases). The CDR3 is 14 residues long. The V gene lost 5 bases and the J gene lost 4 bases, with 13 bases spanning the gap. The germline gives CDR1 SGHTA, CDR2 FQGNSA. CDR3 amino acids: CASSPWEGADTQYF. CDR3 sequence (DNA): TGTGCCAGCAGCCCCTGGGAGGGGGCAGATACGCAGTATTTT.

The chain couples TRBV7-2 to TRBJ2-3; D remains ambiguous. The CDR3 loop spans 11 amino acids. CDR1 is SGHTA, CDR2 FQGNSA, per germline. Between the trimmed V and J ends, which lost 3 bases and 5 bases, there was a span of 3 bases. The CDR3 DNA reads as TGTGCCAGCAGCTTCAAAGATACGCAGTATTTT. As protein: CASSFKDTQYF.

As for this clone: Other nucleotide sequences from this sample produce the same CDR3. V and J are TRBV6-5 and TRBJ2-7, with a possible D match to TRBD1 (6 bases). V was clipped by 7 bases and J by 2 bases, with 18 bases between them. The CDR3 contains 15 residues. Per the germline V gene, CDR1 is MNHEY and CDR2 is SVGAGI. The CDR3 spells CASISSPDRPYEQYF. CDR3 DNA sequence: TGTGCCAGCATATCCTCACCAGACAGGCCCTACGAGCAGTACTTC.

The V call is TRBV7-9, the J call TRBJ1-3; D not certain. V was clipped by 5 bases and J by 2 bases, with 10 bases between them. The germline V gene has CDR1 SEHNR and CDR2 FQNEAQ (reference sequence). The CDR3 has 14 residues. The CDR3 DNA is TGTGCCAGCAGCCGGGAGAGAACTGGAAACACCATATATTTT. Protein: CASSRERTGNTIYF.

This clone was counted a single time. The rearrangement links TRBV19 to TRBJ2-1, with D maybe TRBD2 (5 bases). Germline V CDR1 and CDR2: LNHDA, SQIVND (reference sequence). This CDR3 spans 12 amino acids. V was clipped by 8 bases and J by 6 bases, with 11 bases between them. CDR3 loop: CASGPGFNEQFF. CDR3 bases: TGTGCCAGTGGACCGGGATTCAATGAGCAGTTCTTC.

The CDR3 loop reads CASSSGRTEETQYF. The DNA of the CDR3 is TGCGCCAGCAGTTCAGGACGGACGGAAGAGACCCAGTACTTC. The chain couples TRBV5-1 to TRBJ2-5; unclear D gene. The germline gives CDR1 SGHRS, CDR2 YFSETQ. Trimming stripped 5 bases from V and 3 bases from J, with 14 bases between. This CDR3 is built from 14 residues. The variable domain in full, completed from reference TRBV5-1 and TRBJ2-5, reads KAGVTQTPRYLIKTRGQQVTLSCSPISGHRSVSWYQQTPGQGLQFLFEYFSETQRNKGNFPGRFSGRQFSNSRSEMNVSTLELGDSALYLCASSSGRTEETQYFGPGTRLLVL.

The rearrangement joins TRBV28 to TRBJ2-5; TRBD1 matches at 8 bases. In germline, CDR1 is MDHEN, CDR2 SYDVKM. The CDR3 contains 16 residues. V lost 3 bases and J lost 5; bases outside the gene matches: 11. DNA of the CDR3: TGTGCCAGCAGTTTCGTAACCTCAGGGGGCCGCGAGACCCAGTACTTC. This gives the protein CASSFVTSGGRETQYF.

This clone was observed once. The chain is built from TRBV5-6 and TRBJ1-3; TRBD1 matches 7 bases. V gave up 2 bases and J gave up 2 bases; unmatched junction bases: 1. Germline V gives CDR1 SGHDT, CDR2 YYEEEE. This CDR3 contains 14 residues. In DNA form, the CDR3 reads TGTGCCAGCAGCTTTGACAGGGCTGGAAACACCATATATTTT. Translated, it gives CASSFDRAGNTIYF.

V and J are TRBV6-1 and TRBJ2-2; TRBD2 aligns across 10 bases. The germline CDR1 and CDR2 sequences are MNHNS and SASEGT. The CDR3 contains 14 residues. V dropped 5 bases and J dropped 4; count of bases not matched to a gene: 1. The CDR3 DNA is TGTGCCAGCAGTAGCGGGGGGGGCACCGGGGAGCTGTTTTTT. Amino acid sequence: CASSSGGGTGELFF.

The V gene is TRBV7-8, the J gene TRBJ2-5; D unclear. The CDR3 is 14 residues long. V gave up 1 base and J gave up 5 bases, with 11 bases separating them. CDR1 is SGHVS, CDR2 FQNEAQ, per germline. The chain's CDR3 is CASSLGWEEETQYF. Here the CDR3 DNA reads TGTGCCAGCAGCTTAGGCTGGGAAGAGGAGACCCAGTACTTC.

J is TRBJ1-6 and V is TRBV14, with 9 positions matching TRBD1. V lost 4 bases, J lost 10 bases, and 14 bases stayed unmatched. The CDR3 is made up of 17 amino acids. Looked up from germline, CDR1 is SGHDN and CDR2 is FVKESK. The CDR3 sequence: CASSLISPGQGGSPLHF. As DNA, the CDR3 is TGTGCCAGCAGCCTAATATCCCCGGGACAGGGAGGATCACCCCTCCACTTT.

This clone was detected once. The V call is TRBV19, the J call TRBJ1-2, with TRBD1 matching 11 bases. The CDR3 is 14 amino acids. Unmatched junction bases numbered 6, after V lost 5 bases and J lost 7 bases. CDR1 LNHDA and CDR2 SQIVND come from the germline V gene (reference sequence). The DNA for the CDR3 is TGTGCCAGTAGTTGGAGGACAGGGGGCGGTGGCTACACCTTC. Protein sequence: CASSWRTGGGGYTF. The full variable domain, with the rest looked up from reference TRBV19 and TRBJ1-2, is DGGITQSPKYLFRKEGQNVTLSCEQNLNHDAMYWYRQDPGQGLRLIYYSQIVNDFQKGDIAEGYSVSREKKESFPLTVTSAQKNPTAFYLCASSWRTGGGGYTFGSGTRLTVV.